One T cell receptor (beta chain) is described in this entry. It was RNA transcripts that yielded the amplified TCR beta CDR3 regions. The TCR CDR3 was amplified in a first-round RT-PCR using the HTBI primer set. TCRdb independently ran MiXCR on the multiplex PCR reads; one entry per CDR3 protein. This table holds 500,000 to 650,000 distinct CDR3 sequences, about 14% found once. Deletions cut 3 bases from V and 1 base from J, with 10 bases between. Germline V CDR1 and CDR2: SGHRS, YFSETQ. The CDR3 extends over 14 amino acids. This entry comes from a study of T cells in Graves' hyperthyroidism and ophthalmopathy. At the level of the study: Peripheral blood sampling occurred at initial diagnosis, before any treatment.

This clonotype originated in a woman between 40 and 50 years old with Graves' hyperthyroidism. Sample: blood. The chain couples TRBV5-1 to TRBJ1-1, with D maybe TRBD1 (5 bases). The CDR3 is CASSSLTENTEAFF. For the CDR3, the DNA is TGCGCCAGCAGCTCGCTGACAGAGAACACTGAAGCTTTCTTT. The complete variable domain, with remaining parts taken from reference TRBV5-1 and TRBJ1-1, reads KAGVTQTPRYLIKTRGQQVTLSCSPISGHRSVSWYQQTPGQGLQFLFEYFSETQRNKGNFPGRFSGRQFSNSRSEMNVSTLELGDSALYLCASSSLTENTEAFFGQGTRLTVV.